The 18 T cell receptor beta chains reported below all come from one sample, sequenced in a study of vaccination effects on CD4 cells after COVID-19. ViraFEST expansion of antigen-specific CD4+ T cells with viral peptide pools preceded sequencing. Culture proceeded for nine to eleven days, and CD4+ T cells were then isolated. Neither prior SARS-CoV-2 infection nor positive nucleocapsid antibodies were present in the vaccine recipients. The antigens of these receptors remain unknown. TCRdb keeps only in-frame clones here, not all; method: immunoSEQ multiplex PCR. The sample shows 20,000 to 25,000 clones, roughly three quarters of them seen only once. This sample comprised CD4+ T cells from PBMCs cultured with HCoV-NL63 spike peptides, obtained before COVID-19 vaccination. Receptor source: a human donor who received a COVID-19 vaccine.

This chain connects TRBV11-2 to TRBJ2-7; 9 bases fit TRBD2. Trimming at V came to 3 bases and at J to 1 base, leaving 13 bases not matched to a gene. Per germline, CDR1 SGHAT and CDR2 FQNNGV. The CDR3 is made up of 18 amino acids. Written as DNA, the CDR3 is TGTGCCAGCAGCTTTAGCGGGGGAGGTTTCGGGGAATCCTACGAGCAGTACTTC. Its translation: CASSFSGGGFGESYEQYF.

The gene calls are TRBV6-5 and TRBJ1-1; a possible D gene is TRBD1 (5 bases). The ends were cut back, 2 bases at V and 1 base at J, with 11 bases in the middle. Germline CDR1 and CDR2: MNHEY and SVGAGI. There are 15 residues in the CDR3. CDR3: CASSYRGAPNTEAFF. In DNA form, the CDR3 reads TGTGCCAGCAGTTACCGCGGGGCCCCGAACACTGAAGCTTTCTTT.

The rearrangement joins TRBV4-2 to TRBJ1-6; D is unresolved. V dropped 1 base and J dropped 4 bases, with 8 bases sitting between them. This CDR3 contains 15 residues. Germline values: CDR1 LGHNA, CDR2 YNFKEQ. The CDR3 loop reads CASSQVGVYNSPLHF. The CDR3 region has the DNA TGTGCCAGCAGCCAAGTCGGAGTTTATAATTCACCCCTCCACTTT.

The rearrangement joins TRBV7-2 to TRBJ1-2, with a tentative D call TRBD1 (6 bases). The CDR3 is 16 residues long. Deletions cut 6 bases from V and 4 bases from J, with 21 bases between. CDR1 is SGHTA and CDR2 is FQGNSA in the germline V gene. CDR3 protein: CASRLPGLGQFYGYTF. CDR3 bases: TGTGCCAGCAGATTGCCGGGACTTGGACAGTTCTATGGCTACACCTTC.

The genes are TRBV18 and TRBJ2-5; 9 nucleotides match TRBD2. This CDR3 is 16 amino acids long. Germline loops: CDR1 KGHSH, CDR2 LQKENI. Trimming took 3 bases from V and 5 from J; bases not matched to a gene: 10. The CDR3 nucleotides are TGTGCCAGCTCACCCCGGCTAGCGGGGATGAGGGAGACCCAGTACTTC. Protein product: CASSPRLAGMRETQYF.

The chain carries TRBV15 and TRBJ2-1, with 10 bases aligning to TRBD2. Per germline, CDR1 LNHNV and CDR2 YYDKDF (reference sequence). J was trimmed by 5 bases and V by 5 bases; bases with no gene match: 6. This CDR3 region has 15 residues. CDR3 sequence (DNA): TGTGCCACCAGCCCGCGGACTAGCGGAAACAATGAGCAGTTCTTC. It codes for CATSPRTSGNNEQFF.

In this sample, this clone turned up a few times. The V gene is TRBV6-5, the J gene TRBJ2-3; TRBD1 matches at 9 bases. The CDR3 covers 15 residues. Germline V CDR1 and CDR2: MNHEY, SVGAGI. The junction had 9 bases not matched to a gene; V was cut back by 7 bases and J by 4 bases. CDR3 loop: CASTFPGQGADTQYF. The CDR3, as DNA: TGTGCCAGCACCTTCCCGGGACAGGGTGCAGATACGCAGTATTTT.

The sample holds a few counts of this clone. In nucleotides, the CDR3 is TGCGCCAGCAGGAGTAGCGGGGGGAACACCGGGGAGCTGTTTTTT. Residues: CASRSSGGNTGELFF. The chain uses TRBV10-2 and TRBJ2-2; 9 positions match TRBD2. Trimming removed 6 bases from V and 1 base from J; junction bases left unmatched: 3. The CDR3 is made up of 15 amino acids. Germline V gives CDR1 WSHSY, CDR2 SAAADI.

CDR3 coding DNA: TGTGCCAGCAGCGTAGAGGGGCACAGGTTCTACACCGGGGAGCTGTTTTTT. It specifies CASSVEGHRFYTGELFF. The chain uses TRBV9 and TRBJ2-2, with a weak D call TRBD1 (5 bases). Per the germline V gene, CDR1 is SGDLS and CDR2 is YYNGEE. The germline V and J ends were trimmed by 0 bases and 3 bases, with 15 bases remaining between them. CDR3 size: 17 residues.

This chain uses TRBV19 with TRBJ1-2; perhaps TRBD1 as D (5 bases). The CDR3 covers 14 residues. The V end lost 4 bases, the J end lost 2 bases, and 11 bases lay between the germline ends. Per the germline V gene, CDR1 is LNHDA and CDR2 is SQIVND (reference sequence). The CDR3 loop is CASSRGGENYGYTF. DNA for the CDR3: TGTGCCAGTAGTAGGGGGGGAGAGAACTATGGCTACACCTTC.

CDR3 nucleotides: TGTGCCAGCAGCTTAGGGGGGGGGAATGAGCAGTTCTTC. This encodes CASSLGGGNEQFF. V usage is TRBV11-3 and J usage is TRBJ2-1; 7 bases match TRBD2. J gave up 7 bases and V 1 base, and 1 base lay outside the gene matches. The CDR3 extends over 13 amino acids. From germline, CDR1 is SGHNT and CDR2 YENEEA. The full variable domain, its missing parts supplied by reference TRBV11-3 and TRBJ2-1, is EAGVVQSPRYKIIEKKQPVAFWCNPISGHNTLYWYLQNLGQGPELLIRYENEEAVDDSQLPKDRFSAERLKGVDSTLKIQPAELGDSAVYLCASSLGGGNEQFFGPGTRLTVL.

This chain connects TRBV3-1 (or the pseudogene TRBV3-2) to TRBJ1-1, with D unresolved. Germline loops: CDR1 LGHDT, CDR2 YNNKEL (reference sequence). Trimming took off 4 bases at V and 4 bases at J, with 10 bases between the two ends. This CDR3 has 13 amino acids. CDR3 loop: CASSPATGTEAFF. CDR3 in DNA: TGTGCCAGCAGCCCAGCTACCGGCACTGAAGCTTTCTTT.

The chain recombines TRBV14 with TRBJ2-1; maybe TRBD2 (5 bases). Trimming left V 0 bases short and J 12 bases short, with 9 bases between. The CDR3 spans 12 residues. Germline values: CDR1 SGHDN, CDR2 FVKESK. CDR3 residues: CASSQDRGRQFF. The CDR3, as DNA: TGTGCCAGCAGCCAAGATAGAGGGCGGCAGTTCTTC.

This clone has just one count. The CDR3: CASRKDIAIRTEAFF. In nucleotides, the CDR3 is TGTGCCAGCAGAAAAGACATAGCTATTCGCACTGAAGCTTTCTTT. V gene TRBV21-1 combines with J gene TRBJ1-1. TRBV21-1 is noted as a pseudogene. CDR3 length: 15 residues.

This sequence joins TRBV27 and TRBJ2-3; D remains ambiguous. The germline V and J ends were trimmed by 6 bases and 0 bases, with 4 bases remaining between them. This CDR3 comprises 12 residues. Germline lookup yields CDR1 MNHEY and CDR2 SMNVEV (reference sequence). The DNA of the CDR3 is TGTGCCAGCAGACCGAGCACAGATACGCAGTATTTT. It is translated as CASRPSTDTQYF.

V is TRBV9 and J is TRBJ1-2; tentatively, D is TRBD1 (5 bases). The V end lost 3 bases, the J end lost 4 bases, and 13 bases lay between the germline ends. The CDR3 loop spans 14 amino acids. CDR1 is SGDLS and CDR2 is YYNGEE in the germline V gene. CDR3 amino acids: CASSERTGVYGYTF. The CDR3, as DNA: TGTGCCAGCAGCGAAAGAACGGGGGTCTATGGCTACACCTTC.

The chain employs TRBV7-9 and TRBJ2-1, with TRBD2 identical over 13 bases. Germline trimming cut 1 base from V and 14 bases from J; bases unmatched to any gene: 2. This CDR3 has 13 amino acids. CDR1 and CDR2 from the germline V gene are SEHNR and FQNEAQ (reference sequence). The CDR3 region has the DNA TGTGCCAGCAGCTTAGGACTAGCGGGAGGAGAGTTCTTC. Amino acid sequence: CASSLGLAGGEFF.

This rearrangement joins TRBV9 to TRBJ2-1; the D is unclear. Trimming stripped 0 bases from V and 6 bases from J, with 4 bases between. The length of the CDR3 is 12 residues. Germline CDR1 reads SGDLS; CDR2 reads YYNGEE. This chain's CDR3 is CASSVGSNEQFF. DNA of the CDR3: TGTGCCAGCAGCGTAGGCAGCAATGAGCAGTTCTTC.